This TCR beta chain was identified during a study of T cell responses to AZD1222 COVID-19 vaccine. Study observations and caveats: Among spike-specific TCRs, nearly half reportedly target unmutated variant regions.

To note about this clone: Antigen unknown.

Measured with immunoSEQ multiplex PCR; TCRdb has only the in-frame clones, and not every one. The data show about 140,000 clones, under 95% seen once. In germline, CDR1 is SEHNR, CDR2 FQNEAQ (reference sequence). This CDR3 spans 11 amino acids. The J segment lost 7 bases and the V segment lost 10 bases, leaving 6 bases of the junction unmatched. Sequenced here: peripheral blood, sampled on day 0 of AZD1222 vaccination. This clonotype was sampled from an adult in good health. The chain couples TRBV7-9 to TRBJ1-1; 7 nucleotides align to TRBD1. The CDR3 loop is CAIEQGYEAFF. The CDR3 nucleotides read TGTGCCATAGAACAGGGGTATGAAGCTTTCTTT.